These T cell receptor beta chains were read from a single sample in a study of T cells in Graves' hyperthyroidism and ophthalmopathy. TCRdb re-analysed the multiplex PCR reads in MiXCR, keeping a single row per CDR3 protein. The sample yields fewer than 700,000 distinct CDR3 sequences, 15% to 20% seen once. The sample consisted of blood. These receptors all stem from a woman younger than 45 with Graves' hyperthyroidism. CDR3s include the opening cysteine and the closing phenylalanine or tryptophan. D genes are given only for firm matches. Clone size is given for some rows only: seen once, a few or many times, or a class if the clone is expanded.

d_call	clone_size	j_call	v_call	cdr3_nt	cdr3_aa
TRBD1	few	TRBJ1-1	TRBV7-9	TGTGCCAGCAGCTCAGGACAGGGTCCTTATGGTGAAGCTTTCTTT	CASSSGQGPYGEAFF
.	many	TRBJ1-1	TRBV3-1	TGTGCCAGCAGCCAAGTTGGGGGATCGGTGAACACTGAAGCTTTCTTT	CASSQVGGSVNTEAFF
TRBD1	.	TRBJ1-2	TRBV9	TGTACCAGCAGCGCCCAGGGGGCGCGGCATCTTGGCTACACCTTC	CTSSAQGARHLGYTF
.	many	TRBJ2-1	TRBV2	TGTGCCAGCAATAACCGGGACCCGCCCTACAATGAGCAGTTCTTC	CASNNRDPPYNEQFF
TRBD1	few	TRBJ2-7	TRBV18	TGTGCCAGCTCACCCGGGACAGGGGGACAAGAGCAGTACTTC	CASSPGTGGQEQYF
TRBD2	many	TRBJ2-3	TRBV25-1	TGTGCCAGCACCAGAAGCGGGGGCAGCACAGATACGCAGTATTTT	CASTRSGGSTDTQYF
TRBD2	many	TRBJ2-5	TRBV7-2	TGTGCCAGCAGCTGGCAGCGGGGAGGAGAGACCCAGTACTTC	CASSWQRGGETQYF
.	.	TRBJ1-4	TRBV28	TGTGCCAGCAGTTTCGGGGGTCCTAATGAAAAACTGTTTTTT	CASSFGGPNEKLFF
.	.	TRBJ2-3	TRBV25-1	TGTGCCAGCAGTGAACTGGGGAAGGCAGATACGCAGTATTTT	CASSELGKADTQYF
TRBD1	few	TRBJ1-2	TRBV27	TGTGCCAGCAGTTCCACGACAGGGAACTATGGCTACACCTTC	CASSSTTGNYGYTF
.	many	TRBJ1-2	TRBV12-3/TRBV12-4	TGTGCCAGCATCGACGGGGTTGATGGCTACACCTTC	CASIDGVDGYTF
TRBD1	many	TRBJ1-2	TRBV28	TGTGCCAGCAGCCTAACAACAGGGGGCAACTATGGCTACACCTTC	CASSLTTGGNYGYTF
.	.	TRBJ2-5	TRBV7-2	TGTGCCAGCAGCTTTAAAGGGGGACAAGAGACCCAGTACTTC	CASSFKGGQETQYF
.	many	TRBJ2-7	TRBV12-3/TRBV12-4	TGTGCCAGCAGTCACACGTCGGGGTACGAGCAGTACTTC	CASSHTSGYEQYF
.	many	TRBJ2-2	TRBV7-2	TGTGCCAGCAGCGCGACAGGGAACACCGGGGAGCTGTTTTTT	CASSATGNTGELFF
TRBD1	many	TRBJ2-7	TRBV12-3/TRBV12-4	TGTGCCAGCAGTTCCTACCGGGACAGGATATCCTACGAGCAGTACTTC	CASSSYRDRISYEQYF
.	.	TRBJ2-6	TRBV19	TGTGCCAGTAGTATGGGCGCGGTTGGGGCCAACGTCCTGACTTTC	CASSMGAVGANVLTF
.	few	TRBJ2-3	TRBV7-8	TGTGCCAGTGGCTTATCCTCCCGAACTGGCGGCCCCACAGATACGCAGTATTTT	CASGLSSRTGGPTDTQYF
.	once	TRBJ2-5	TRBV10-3	TGTGCCATCAGTCCCGACAGGGAGGGGGGGGAGACCCAGTACTTC	CAISPDREGGETQYF
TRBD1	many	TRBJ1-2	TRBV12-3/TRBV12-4	TGTGCCAGCAGTCCGATTCCGGGACAGGGGGCAAGAGATGGCTACACCTTC	CASSPIPGQGARDGYTF
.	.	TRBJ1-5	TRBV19	TGTGCCAGTAGTATCTACACCTATCAGCCCCAGCATTTT	CASSIYTYQPQHF
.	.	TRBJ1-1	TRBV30	TGTGCCTGGAGTCTGGTGGCGAACACTGAAGCTTTCTTT	CAWSLVANTEAFF
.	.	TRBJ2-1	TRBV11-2	TGTGCCAGCATTCCAGAGAGCAGGATGCCCTACAATGAGCAGTTCTTC	CASIPESRMPYNEQFF
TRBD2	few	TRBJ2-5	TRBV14	TGTGCCAGCAGCCAGGGCATAGCGGGACAAGAGACCCAGTACTTC	CASSQGIAGQETQYF
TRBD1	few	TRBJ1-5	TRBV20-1	TGCAGTGCGGACGGACAGGGGACCTATCAGCCCCAGCATTTT	CSADGQGTYQPQHF
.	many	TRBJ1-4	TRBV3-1	TGTGCCAGCAGCCAAGGACAGACAACTAATGAAAAACTGTTTTTT	CASSQGQTTNEKLFF
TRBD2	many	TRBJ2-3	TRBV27	TGTGCCAGCAGTTTAAGTGGACTAGCGACGAGCACAGATACGCAGTATTTT	CASSLSGLATSTDTQYF
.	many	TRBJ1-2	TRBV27	TGTGCCAGCAGTTTAGCGGCGGACAGCCATGGCTACACCTTC	CASSLAADSHGYTF
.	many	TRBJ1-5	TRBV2	TGTGCCAGCAGTGGACAGCTTAGCAATCAGCCCCAGCATTTT	CASSGQLSNQPQHF
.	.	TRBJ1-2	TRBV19	TGTGCCAGTAGATCAGCAGGGATATTGGCAGACTATGGCTACACCTTC	CASRSAGILADYGYTF
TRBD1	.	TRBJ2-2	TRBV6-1	TGTGCCAGTCGACAGGGGTTATCCCGATACACCGGGGAGCTGTTTTTT	CASRQGLSRYTGELFF
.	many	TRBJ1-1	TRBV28	TGTGCCAGCAGTTTTATTCCTAAAGGGGGCACTGAAGCTTTCTTT	CASSFIPKGGTEAFF
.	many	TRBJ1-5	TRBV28	TGTGCCAGCAGTTTCGGAGGTCATTCGAATCAGCCCCAGCATTTT	CASSFGGHSNQPQHF